Presented here are 19 T cell receptor beta chains from one specimen sequenced in a study of identical twins. TCRdb reprocessed the 5' RACE reads with MiXCR, giving one entry per CDR3 protein. The sample has hundreds of thousands of distinct CDR3 sequences; around 8.3% are singletons. These records were also assigned to another study, of yellow fever vaccine responses in identical twins.

Sequenced: PBMCs. These receptors came from a woman aged 18-29 years in good health.

This clonotype was detected a few times. Compared with germline, one end of the junction differs, possibly owing to a read error. The V and J genes are TRBV28 and TRBJ2-4, with D possibly matching TRBD1 (5 bases). The CDR3 totals 16 residues. Per germline, CDR1 MDHEN and CDR2 SYDVKM. The chain's CDR3 is CASSLRQSLHQNVQYF. The CDR3 DNA reads TGTGCCAGCAGTTTGCGACAGTCCCTTCACCAAAACGTTCAGTACTTC.

This clonotype was detected ten times or more. V usage is TRBV5-1 and J usage is TRBJ2-5; D gene unclear. The CDR3 extends over 12 amino acids. With 3 bases removed from V and 5 bases from J, the gap between germline ends came to 8 bases. Germline loops: CDR1 SGHRS, CDR2 YFSETQ. CDR3 loop: CASSSGYETQYF. The DNA for the CDR3 is TGCGCCAGCAGCTCGGGTTATGAGACCCAGTACTTC.

The chain uses TRBV18 and TRBJ2-1, with TRBD2 identical over 10 bases. Trimming removed 2 bases from V and 8 bases from J; junction bases left unmatched: 3. The CDR3 covers 14 residues. CDR1 and CDR2 (germline): KGHSH, LQKENI. CDR3: CASSPTLAGDEQFF. CDR3 DNA sequence: TGTGCCAGCTCACCAACGCTAGCGGGGGATGAGCAGTTCTTC.

This clonotype was observed many times. The genes are TRBV29-1 and TRBJ2-7; 8 nucleotides match TRBD2. V was clipped by 7 bases and J by 4 bases; unmatched bases: 9. The V gene's germline CDR1 is SQVTM and CDR2 ANQGSEA. The CDR3 spans 13 residues. CDR3 in DNA: TGCAGCGCCAGGGCGGCGGGGGGTTACGAGCAGTACTTC. Its translation: CSARAAGGYEQYF.

The chain employs TRBV27 and TRBJ2-7, with D tentatively TRBD2 (5 bases). The length of the CDR3 is 15 residues. Germline V CDR1 and CDR2: MNHEY, SMNVEV (reference sequence). Trimming stripped 5 bases from V and 4 bases from J, with 18 bases between. The CDR3 DNA follows: TGTGCCAGCAGTCAACCGGGATCCCCCGAATACGAGCAGTACTTC. Protein sequence: CASSQPGSPEYEQYF.

V gene TRBV28 combines with J gene TRBJ2-2; perhaps D is TRBD1 or TRBD2 (5 bases each). V was trimmed by 5 bases and J by 4 bases, leaving 20 bases between them. The CDR3 has 17 residues. Germline CDR1 and CDR2: MDHEN and SYDVKM. CDR3 loop: CASSPNSGTPSTGELFF. The CDR3 DNA is TGTGCCAGCAGTCCGAACTCCGGGACCCCATCCACCGGGGAGCTGTTTTTT.

In its sample, this clonotype was seen a few times. This sequence joins TRBV11-2 and TRBJ2-5; 7 bases map to TRBD1. The CDR3 has 14 residues. The junction had 4 bases not matched to a gene; V was cut back by 3 bases and J by 3 bases. Germline loops: CDR1 SGHAT, CDR2 FQNNGV. CDR3 loop: CASSFDRVEETQYF. The CDR3 nucleotides are TGTGCCAGCAGCTTCGACAGGGTAGAAGAGACCCAGTACTTC.

The chain combines TRBV11-2 with TRBJ2-3; D unresolved. Germline V CDR1 and CDR2: SGHAT, FQNNGV. Trimming left V 1 base short and J 3 bases short, with 11 bases between. This CDR3 region has 15 residues. CDR3 in amino acids: CASSLVGYLTDTQYF. CDR3 sequence (DNA): TGTGCCAGCAGCTTAGTAGGGTATCTGACAGATACGCAGTATTTT.

This clonotype was seen many times. The V call is TRBV20-1, the J call TRBJ2-3, with D perhaps matching TRBD1 or TRBD2 (5 bases each). V dropped 5 bases and J dropped 4 bases, with 22 bases sitting between them. Germline V gives CDR1 DFQATT, CDR2 SNEGSKA (reference sequence). The CDR3 sequence is 16 residues long. The CDR3: CSALVGLGESADTQYF. CDR3 bases: TGCAGTGCTTTGGTGGGTTTGGGGGAGAGCGCAGATACGCAGTATTTT.

This clonotype was counted between two and nine times. This sequence joins TRBV7-9 and TRBJ2-5; D uncertain. The CDR3 is made up of 16 amino acids. CDR1 SEHNR and CDR2 FQNEAQ come from the germline V gene (reference sequence). Between the trimmed V and J ends, which lost 0 bases and 5 bases, there was a span of 16 bases. CDR3 bases: TGTGCCAGCAGCTTAGCGCCAGTCCACGGAATGGAGACCCAGTACTTC. Its protein is CASSLAPVHGMETQYF.

The chain carries TRBV7-2 and TRBJ2-5; TRBD2 is a possible D gene (7 bases). Trimming removed 1 base from V and 4 bases from J, with 22 bases in between. The CDR3 totals 18 residues. Germline CDR1 SGHTA, CDR2 FQGNSA. The CDR3 nucleotides read TGTGCCAGCAGCTTAGGGGCTAGCTCCGGAGGGGGGGGAGAGACCCAGTACTTC. Translation: CASSLGASSGGGGETQYF.

This clonotype has only a few counts. The chain has TRBV11-3 and TRBJ2-7; perhaps TRBD2 as D (5 bases). Germline CDR1 and CDR2: SGHNT and YENEEA. The length of the CDR3 is 11 residues. V shed 6 bases and J shed 9 bases, with 12 bases lying between them. CDR3 amino acids: CASRVALVQYF. In DNA form, the CDR3 reads TGTGCCAGCAGAGTAGCGTTGGTGCAGTACTTC.

This clonotype has more than one count but fewer than ten. An end of the junction differs from the germline gene, which may be a read error. The chain uses TRBV20-1 and TRBJ2-7; perhaps D is TRBD1 or TRBD2 (6 bases each). Germline V lookup: CDR1 DFQATT, CDR2 SNEGSKA (reference sequence). The CDR3 totals 14 residues. CDR3 nucleotide sequence: TGCAGTGCTAGAGCGGAGGGGGACGGTTGGATCCCTAACTTC. This codes for CSARAEGDGWIPNF.

This clonotype was seen repeatedly, ten times or more. The chain uses TRBV5-1 and TRBJ2-1, with TRBD1 identical over 10 bases. Germline V gene sequence: CDR1 SGHRS, CDR2 YFSETQ. The CDR3 is 15 amino acids. J was trimmed by 8 bases and V by 3 bases; bases with no gene match: 8. The CDR3 loop reads CASSYRDRGSYEQFF. The CDR3 coding sequence is TGCGCCAGCAGCTACCGGGACAGGGGTAGCTATGAGCAGTTCTTC.

There are many counts of this clonotype. The chain employs TRBV7-6 and TRBJ1-4; TRBD1 matches at 7 bases. Unmatched junction bases numbered 6, after V lost 4 bases and J lost 4 bases. The germline CDR1 and CDR2 sequences are SGHVS and FNYEAQ. This CDR3 contains 15 residues. The CDR3 reads CASSSDRAGNEKLFF. DNA of the CDR3: TGTGCCAGCAGCTCTGACAGGGCCGGTAATGAAAAACTGTTTTTT.

The chain is built from TRBV5-1 and TRBJ2-3; D ambiguous. The CDR3 is made up of 14 amino acids. Looked up from germline, CDR1 is SGHRS and CDR2 is YFSETQ. With 3 bases removed from V and 2 bases from J, the gap between germline ends came to 10 bases. This CDR3 is CASSSGPYTDTQYF. In DNA, the CDR3 is TGCGCCAGCAGCTCTGGACCCTACACAGATACGCAGTATTTT.

Here the CDR3 DNA reads TGCAGCGAGCTAACAGGGGGCGAGGAGACCCAGTACTTC. Translation gives CSELTGGEETQYF. The chain links TRBV29-1 to TRBJ2-5; the match to TRBD1 covers 9 bases. Germline V CDR1 and CDR2: SQVTM, ANQGSEA. The CDR3 extends over 13 amino acids. V shed 7 bases and J 5 bases; nucleotides not matched to a gene: 8.

A few counts support this clonotype. The CDR3 DNA reads TGCAGTGCTAGAGTCCTAACGAATCCCCAGTACTTC. Protein sequence: CSARVLTNPQYF. V is TRBV20-1 and J is TRBJ2-5; unclear D gene. The V gene's germline CDR1 is DFQATT and CDR2 SNEGSKA (reference sequence). Trimming left V 1 base short and J 9 bases short, with 12 bases between. This CDR3 is built from 12 residues.

This clonotype has just a few counts. The V gene is TRBV6-5, the J gene TRBJ2-4, with D unclear. The CDR3 loop spans 16 amino acids. CDR1 and CDR2 from the germline V gene are MNHEY and SVGAGI. V dropped 2 bases and J dropped 0 bases, with 11 bases sitting between them. Here the CDR3 reads CASSYGQALAKNIQYF. CDR3 in DNA: TGTGCCAGCAGTTACGGGCAGGCCCTAGCCAAAAACATTCAGTACTTC.